This TCR beta chain derives from a study of blood T cell repertoires in COVID-19. About the study: Specimens from acute and convalescent COVID-19 originated in the United States, Italy and Spain.

This clone was found a few times. Study members were between about 18 and 90 years old and lived in some 26 US regions. Germline V CDR1 and CDR2: MNHEY, SMNVEV (reference sequence). This CDR3 comprises 14 residues. After removal of 5 bases from V and 4 bases from J, the junction contained 5 bases not matched to a gene. Methods used by the authors: Amplification of reference gene primers was used by the study to estimate nucleated cell counts. Profiled with immunoSEQ multiplex PCR; TCRdb holds only in-frame clones, not every one. V, J and clone size derive from that table, while D and trimming were established from the DNA sequence. Among some 350,000 clones listed, about 90% were seen once.

The sample was PBMCs or T cells enriched from blood (not recorded which). The V gene is TRBV27, the J gene TRBJ2-3, with 8 nucleotides matching TRBD1. This TCR was sampled from a woman younger than 45 who had recovered from COVID-19. The CDR3 bases are TGTGCCAGCAGTCGACGACAGGGGCCAGATACGCAGTATTTT. Translating gives CASSRRQGPDTQYF.